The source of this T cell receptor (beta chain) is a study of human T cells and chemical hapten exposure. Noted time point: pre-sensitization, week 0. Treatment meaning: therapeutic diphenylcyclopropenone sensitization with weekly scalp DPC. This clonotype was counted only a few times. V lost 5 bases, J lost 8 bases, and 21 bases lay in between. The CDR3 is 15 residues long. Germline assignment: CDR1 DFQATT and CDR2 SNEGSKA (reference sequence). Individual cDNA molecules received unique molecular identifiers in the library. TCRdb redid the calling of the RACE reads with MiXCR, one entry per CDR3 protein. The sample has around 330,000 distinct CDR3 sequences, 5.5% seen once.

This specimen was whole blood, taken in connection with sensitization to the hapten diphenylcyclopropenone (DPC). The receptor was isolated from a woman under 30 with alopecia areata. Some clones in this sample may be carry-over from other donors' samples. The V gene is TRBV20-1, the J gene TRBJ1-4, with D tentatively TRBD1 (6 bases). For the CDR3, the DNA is TGCAGTGCTCCAAGAGGGGGGGCAAAGAGGGAAAAACTGTTTTTT. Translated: CSAPRGGAKREKLFF.